Listed below are T cell receptor beta chains from one sample, sequenced in a study of cytomegalovirus exposure and HLA in healthy donors. The assay was immunoSEQ multiplex PCR, and TCRdb's table has in-frame clones only and misses some. The repertoire holds around 130,000 clones, with less than 85% as singletons. The sequenced sample was PBMCs. The receptors stem from a male donor in good health and CMV-seronegative. Both conserved end residues are part of each CDR3. D genes are given only for firm matches. Clone size appears in some rows only: once, few, many, or a class for an expanded clone.

TRBJ2-7,TRBV7-9,14,-,TRBD2,CSSSPARLAREQYF,TGTTCCAGCAGCCCAGCCCGACTAGCGCGCGAGCAGTACTTC
TRBJ2-1,TRBV27,14,-,TRBD2,CASSSAGGPYEQFF,TGTGCCAGCAGTTCAGCGGGAGGGCCATATGAGCAGTTCTTC
TRBJ2-7,TRBV5-6,13,once,-,CASSLGRTTEQYF,TGTGCCAGCAGCTTGGGGAGGACTACCGAGCAGTACTTC
TRBJ2-5,TRBV2,14,-,-,CASSGGRVEETQYF,TGTGCCAGCAGTGGAGGCCGGGTGGAGGAGACCCAGTACTTC
TRBJ1-2,TRBV6-5,13,-,TRBD1,CASSYTGGTGYTF,TGTGCCAGCAGTTACACAGGGGGCACAGGCTACACCTTC
TRBJ1-5,TRBV15,16,-,TRBD1,CATSTRQGVINQPQHF,TGTGCCACCAGCACTAGACAGGGGGTAATCAATCAGCCCCAGCATTTT
TRBJ2-3,TRBV7-6,15,-,TRBD2,CASSLLAGDTDTQYF,TGTGCCAGCAGCTTACTAGCGGGAGACACAGATACGCAGTATTTT
TRBJ1-2,TRBV30,14,few,-,CAWSPLGARNGYTF,TGTGCCTGGAGTCCTTTGGGGGCGCGGAATGGCTACACCTTC
TRBJ1-1,TRBV19,14,few,TRBD1,CASSGTGKGTEAFF,TGTGCCAGTAGTGGGACAGGGAAGGGCACTGAAGCTTTCTTT
TRBJ1-1,TRBV5-5,13,once,-,CASSLEEVTEAFF,TGTGCCAGCAGCTTGGAGGAGGTCACTGAAGCTTTCTTT
TRBJ1-2,TRBV27,15,-,-,CASSYRGSLDYGYTF,TGTGCCAGCAGTTATCGGGGAAGTCTGGACTATGGCTACACCTTC
TRBJ2-3,TRBV5-1,16,once,TRBD2,CASSKGLAGNTDTQYF,TGCGCCAGCAGCAAAGGACTAGCGGGAAACACAGATACGCAGTATTTT
TRBJ2-1,TRBV5-1,13,-,TRBD1,CASSDRVRNEQFF,TGCGCCAGCAGCGACAGGGTTAGGAATGAGCAGTTCTTC
TRBJ2-5,TRBV2,15,-,-,CASSDTRGAQETQYF,TGTGCCAGCAGTGATACGCGGGGTGCTCAAGAGACCCAGTACTTC
TRBJ2-6,TRBV5-4,16,-,-,CASSLGGPAVSNVLTF,TGTGCCAGCAGCTTGGGGGGGCCGGCGGTCTCAAACGTCCTGACTTTC
TRBJ2-5,TRBV2,17,once,TRBD2,CASSDLILAGPQETQYF,TGTGCCAGCAGTGATTTAATACTAGCGGGGCCCCAAGAGACCCAGTACTTC
TRBJ1-6,TRBV25-1,16,few,-,CASSEWAGHTSSPLHF,TGTGCCAGCAGTGAATGGGCAGGCCATACGAGTTCACCCCTCCACTTT
TRBJ2-1,TRBV6-5,14,-,-,CASSTRRFYNEQFF,TGTGCCAGCAGTACGAGGAGGTTTTACAATGAGCAGTTCTTC
TRBJ1-5,TRBV28,15,-,TRBD1,CASSQPDRAHQPQHF,TGTGCCAGCAGTCAACCGGACAGGGCCCATCAGCCCCAGCATTTT
TRBJ2-1,TRBV10-1,13,-,TRBD2,CASSPSGRDEQFF,TGCGCCAGCAGTCCTAGCGGGAGAGATGAGCAGTTCTTC
TRBJ2-3,TRBV11-3,15,-,-,CASSLGGGGSDTQYF,TGTGCCAGCAGCTTAGGAGGTGGGGGCAGCGATACGCAGTATTTT
TRBJ2-1,TRBV12-5,17,-,-,CASGLVLTGWSYNEQFF,TGTGCTAGTGGTTTGGTACTGACAGGATGGTCCTACAATGAGCAGTTCTTC
TRBJ2-5,TRBV7-2,12,-,-,CASSLVRETQYF,TGTGCCAGCAGCTTAGTGCGAGAGACCCAGTACTTC
TRBJ2-7,TRBV7-6,16,-,TRBD2,CASSQGTSGTTYEQYF,TGTGCCAGCAGCCAGGGGACTAGCGGGACTACCTACGAGCAGTACTTC
TRBJ2-1,TRBV5-1,16,once,TRBD2,CASRGLAGSSYNEQFF,TGCGCCAGCCGCGGACTAGCGGGGAGCTCCTACAATGAGCAGTTCTTC
TRBJ2-5,TRBV27,14,-,-,CASSLSRVQETQYF,TGTGCCAGCAGTTTATCGAGGGTTCAAGAGACCCAGTACTTC
TRBJ2-1,TRBV6-5,13,-,TRBD2,CASRWTSGGSQFF,TGTGCCAGCAGATGGACTAGCGGGGGGTCGCAGTTCTTC
TRBJ1-1,TRBV20-1,10,-,-,CSARAPPAFF,TGCAGTGCTAGGGCCCCCCCTGCTTTCTTT
TRBJ2-1,TRBV25-1,16,-,-,CASSGEGGSGYNEQFF,TGTGCCAGCAGTGGTGAAGGGGGATCCGGCTACAATGAGCAGTTCTTC
TRBJ2-2,TRBV7-8,12,-,-,CASSSVAGELFF,TGTGCCAGCAGTTCAGTGGCCGGGGAGCTGTTTTTT
TRBJ1-1,TRBV11-2,13,-,-,CASSYRQTTEAFF,TGTGCCAGCAGCTACCGACAGACCACTGAAGCTTTCTTT
TRBJ2-6,TRBV5-6,16,-,TRBD1,CASSPDRGVGANGLTF,TGTGCCAGCAGCCCGGACAGGGGCGTTGGGGCCAACGGCCTGACTTTC
TRBJ2-7,TRBV5-8,20,medium-sized,TRBD2,CASSLMRTSGRTPPIDEQYF,TGTGCCAGCAGCCTCATGAGGACTAGCGGAAGAACCCCCCCTATCGACGAGCAGTACTTC
TRBJ2-5,TRBV6-5,13,-,-,CASSYGEKETQYF,TGTGCCAGCAGTTACGGGGAGAAAGAGACCCAGTACTTC
TRBJ2-1,TRBV11-1,17,few,TRBD2,CASSYRTSGALTDEQFF,TGTGCCAGCAGCTACCGGACTAGCGGGGCCCTTACGGATGAGCAGTTCTTC
TRBJ2-7,TRBV6-5,15,-,TRBD1,CASSYSGTGSYEQYF,TGTGCCAGCAGTTACTCCGGGACAGGCTCCTACGAGCAGTACTTC
TRBJ2-3,TRBV2,14,-,-,CANPGLATTDTQYF,TGTGCCAATCCGGGACTCGCGACCACAGATACGCAGTATTTT
TRBJ2-7,TRBV4-2,16,once,-,CASSLTGGTDYYEQYF,TGTGCCAGCAGCCTCACAGGAGGGACAGACTACTACGAGCAGTACTTC
TRBJ2-5,TRBV7-9,11,few,-,CASQEGETQYF,TGTGCCAGCCAGGAGGGGGAGACCCAGTACTTC
TRBJ1-3,TRBV7-2,14,-,-,CASSLQNSGNTIYF,TGTGCCAGCAGCCTACAGAACTCTGGAAACACCATATATTTT
TRBJ2-7,TRBV14,15,-,-,CASSRGDASSYEQYF,TGTGCCAGCAGCCGGGGGGACGCCAGCTCCTACGAGCAGTACTTC
TRBJ2-1,TRBV21-1,16,few,-,CASSKAQGRVYNEQFF,TGTGCCAGCAGCAAAGCGCAGGGGCGTGTGTACAATGAGCAGTTCTTC
TRBJ2-3,TRBV19,15,-,TRBD2,CASTPQGAGPHTQYF,TGTGCCAGTACCCCCCAAGGAGCGGGACCACATACGCAGTATTTT
TRBJ1-4,TRBV29-1,13,few,TRBD1,CSVGTGFNEKLFF,TGCAGCGTCGGGACAGGGTTTAATGAAAAACTGTTTTTT
TRBJ2-2,TRBV4-1,17,-,-,CASSQVTFGRISGELFF,TGCGCCAGCAGCCAAGTGACATTTGGAAGAATCTCCGGGGAGCTGTTTTTT
TRBJ1-5,TRBV29-1,13,-,-,CSFPPGGNQPQHF,TGCAGCTTCCCCCCCGGGGGCAATCAGCCCCAGCATTTT
TRBJ2-2,TRBV25-1,16,-,TRBD1,CASSDPRQGDTGELFF,TGTGCCAGCAGTGACCCCCGACAGGGGGACACCGGGGAGCTGTTTTTT
TRBJ1-1,TRBV12-5,15,-,-,CASGSREGVNAEAFF,TGTGCTAGTGGTTCGAGGGAGGGGGTGAACGCTGAAGCTTTCTTT
TRBJ2-7,TRBV5-1,13,-,TRBD1,CASSLPGGYEQYF,TGCGCCAGCAGCTTGCCAGGGGGCTACGAGCAGTACTTC
TRBJ1-1,TRBV9,14,-,-,CASSPQTGTTEAFF,TGTGCCAGCAGCCCCCAGACAGGTACCACTGAAGCTTTCTTT
TRBJ1-5,TRBV7-9,16,-,TRBD1,CASSLATGGRNQPQHF,TGTGCCAGCAGCTTAGCAACAGGGGGACGCAATCAGCCCCAGCATTTT
TRBJ1-1,TRBV30,14,once,-,CAWSSGSLNTEAFF,TGTGCCTGGAGTTCGGGGTCTTTGAACACTGAAGCTTTCTTT
TRBJ2-4,TRBV6-5,14,-,TRBD2,CASSAAGVRNIQYF,TGTGCCAGCAGCGCAGCGGGAGTGAGGAACATTCAGTACTTC